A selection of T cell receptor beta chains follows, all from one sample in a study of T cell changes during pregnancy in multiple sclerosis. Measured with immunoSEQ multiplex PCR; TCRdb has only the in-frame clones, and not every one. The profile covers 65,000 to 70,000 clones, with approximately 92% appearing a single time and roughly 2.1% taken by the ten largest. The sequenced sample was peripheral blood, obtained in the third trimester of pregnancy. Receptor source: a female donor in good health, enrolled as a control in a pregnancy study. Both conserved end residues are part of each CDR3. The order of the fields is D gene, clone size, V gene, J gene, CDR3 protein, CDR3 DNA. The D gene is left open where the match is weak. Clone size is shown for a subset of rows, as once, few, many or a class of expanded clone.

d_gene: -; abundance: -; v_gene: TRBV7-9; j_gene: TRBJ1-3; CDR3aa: CASSLPGNTIYF; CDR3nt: TGTGCCAGCAGCTTACCGGGAAACACCATATATTTT
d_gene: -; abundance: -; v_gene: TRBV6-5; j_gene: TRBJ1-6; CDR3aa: CASTRSGTSSPLHF; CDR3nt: TGTGCCAGCACCCGATCGGGGACTTCTTCACCCCTCCACTTT
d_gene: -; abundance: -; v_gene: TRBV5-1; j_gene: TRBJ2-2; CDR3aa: CASSGGGPNTGELFF; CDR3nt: TGCGCCAGCAGCGGGGGGGGGCCCAACACCGGGGAGCTGTTTTTT
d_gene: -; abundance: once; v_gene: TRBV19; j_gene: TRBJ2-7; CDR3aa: CASSFAGGEVYEQYF; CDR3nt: TGTGCCAGTAGTTTTGCAGGAGGGGAGGTTTACGAGCAGTACTTC
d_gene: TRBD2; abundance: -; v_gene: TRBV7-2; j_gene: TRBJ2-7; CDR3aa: CASSPGTSPRRNEQYF; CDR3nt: TGTGCCAGCAGCCCCGGGACTAGCCCAAGGAGGAACGAGCAGTACTTC
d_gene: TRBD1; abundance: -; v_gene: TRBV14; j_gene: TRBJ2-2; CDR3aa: CATQDRVGTGELFF; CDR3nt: TGTGCCACCCAGGACAGGGTAGGCACCGGGGAGCTGTTTTTT
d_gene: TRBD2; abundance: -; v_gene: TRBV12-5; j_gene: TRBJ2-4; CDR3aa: CASGGGTLAKNIQYF; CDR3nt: TGTGCTAGCGGCGGGGGGACCTTAGCCAAAAACATTCAGTACTTC
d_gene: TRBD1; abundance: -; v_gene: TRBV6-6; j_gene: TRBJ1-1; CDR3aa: CASSKTGDTEAFF; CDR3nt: TGTGCCAGCAGTAAGACAGGGGACACTGAAGCTTTCTTT
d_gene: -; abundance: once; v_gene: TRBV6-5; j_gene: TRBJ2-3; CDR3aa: CASRNGIGDTQYF; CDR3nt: TGTGCCAGCAGAAACGGTATCGGAGATACGCAGTATTTT
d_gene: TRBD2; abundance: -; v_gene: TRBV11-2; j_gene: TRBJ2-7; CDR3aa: CASSLGSGGPPSYEQYF; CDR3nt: TGTGCCAGCAGCTTAGGTAGCGGGGGGCCGCCTTCCTACGAGCAGTACTTC
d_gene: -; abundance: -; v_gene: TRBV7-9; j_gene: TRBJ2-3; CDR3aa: CASSLGGGRGADTQYF; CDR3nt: TGTGCCAGCAGCTTAGGAGGGGGTCGGGGGGCAGATACGCAGTATTTT
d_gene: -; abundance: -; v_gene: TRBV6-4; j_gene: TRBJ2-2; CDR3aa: CASSDRGTGELFF; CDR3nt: TGTGCCAGCAGTGACAGGGGCACCGGGGAGCTGTTTTTT
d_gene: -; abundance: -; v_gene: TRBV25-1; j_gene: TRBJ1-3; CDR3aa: CASSEYGSGKENTIYF; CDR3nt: TGTGCCAGCAGTGAATACGGGAGTGGCAAAGAAAACACCATATATTTT
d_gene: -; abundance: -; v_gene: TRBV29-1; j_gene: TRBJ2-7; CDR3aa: CSVQQGGVYEQYF; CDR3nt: TGCAGCGTTCAGCAGGGGGGTGTTTACGAGCAGTACTTC
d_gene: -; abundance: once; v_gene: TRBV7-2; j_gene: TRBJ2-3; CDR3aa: CASSLIADSTDTQYF; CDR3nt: TGTGCCAGCAGCTTAATAGCGGATAGCACAGATACGCAGTATTTT
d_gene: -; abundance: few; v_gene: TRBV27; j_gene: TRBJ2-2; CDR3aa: CASSSFTGELFF; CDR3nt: TGTGCCAGCAGTTCCTTCACCGGGGAGCTGTTTTTT
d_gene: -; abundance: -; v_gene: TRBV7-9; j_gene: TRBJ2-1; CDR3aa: CASPRGFHNEQFF; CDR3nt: TGTGCCAGCCCGAGGGGGTTTCACAATGAGCAGTTCTTC
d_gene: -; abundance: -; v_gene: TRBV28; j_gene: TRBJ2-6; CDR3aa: CASSSSLFIRGSGANVLTF; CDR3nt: TGTGCCAGCAGTTCCTCTCTATTTATCCGGGGATCTGGGGCCAACGTCCTGACTTTC
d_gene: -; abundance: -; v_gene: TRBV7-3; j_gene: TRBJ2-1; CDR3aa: CASSFGSDEQFF; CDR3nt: TGTGCCAGCAGCTTCGGTAGCGATGAGCAGTTCTTC
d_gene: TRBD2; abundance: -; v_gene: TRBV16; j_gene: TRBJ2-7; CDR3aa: CASSQKLGSTSTAYEQYF; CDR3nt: TGTGCCAGCAGCCAAAAATTAGGTTCGACTAGCACAGCCTACGAGCAGTACTTC
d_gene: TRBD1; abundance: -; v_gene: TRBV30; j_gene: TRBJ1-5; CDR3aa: CAWSVQGQFNQPQHF; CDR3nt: TGTGCCTGGAGTGTACAGGGACAGTTTAATCAGCCCCAGCATTTT
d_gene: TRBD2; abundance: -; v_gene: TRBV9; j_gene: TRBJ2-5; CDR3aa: CASSQAGGEVETQYF; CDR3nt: TGTGCCAGCTCTCAAGCGGGAGGGGAAGTGGAGACCCAGTACTTC
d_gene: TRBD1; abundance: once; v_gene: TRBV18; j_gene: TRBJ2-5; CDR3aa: CASSPPQPDRVGETQYF; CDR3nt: TGTGCCAGCTCACCACCCCAACCCGACAGGGTGGGGGAGACCCAGTACTTC
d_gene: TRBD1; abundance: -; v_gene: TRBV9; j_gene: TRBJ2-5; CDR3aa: CASSVAGTGEETQYF; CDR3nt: TGTGCCAGCAGCGTAGCGGGAACAGGGGAAGAGACCCAGTACTTC
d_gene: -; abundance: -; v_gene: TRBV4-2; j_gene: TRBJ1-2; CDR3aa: CASSQDVKYGYTF; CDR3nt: TGTGCCAGCAGCCAAGATGTAAAATATGGCTACACCTTC
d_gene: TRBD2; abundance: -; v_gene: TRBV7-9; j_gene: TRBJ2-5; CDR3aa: CASRTSGGHGTQYF; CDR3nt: TGTGCCAGCAGGACTAGCGGGGGGCACGGGACCCAGTACTTC
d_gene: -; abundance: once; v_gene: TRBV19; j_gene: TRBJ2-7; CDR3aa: CASSILGEAGPFHEQYF; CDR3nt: TGTGCCAGTAGTATATTGGGAGAAGCCGGGCCGTTTCACGAGCAGTACTTC
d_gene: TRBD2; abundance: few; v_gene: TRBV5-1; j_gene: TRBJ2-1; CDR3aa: CASSYTGLAGVYNEQFF; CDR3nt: TGCGCCAGCAGCTACACGGGACTAGCGGGGGTGTACAATGAGCAGTTCTTC
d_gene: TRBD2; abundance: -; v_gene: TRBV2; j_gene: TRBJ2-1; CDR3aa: CASSVSGRDNEQFF; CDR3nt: TGTGCCAGCAGTGTCAGCGGGAGGGACAATGAGCAGTTCTTC
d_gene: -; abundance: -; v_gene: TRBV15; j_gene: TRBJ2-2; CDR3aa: CATSRAINTGELFF; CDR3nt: TGTGCCACCAGCAGAGCAATTAACACCGGGGAGCTGTTTTTT
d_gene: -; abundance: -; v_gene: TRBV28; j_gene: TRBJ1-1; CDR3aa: CASSFVRGNTEAFF; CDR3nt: TGTGCCAGCAGTTTCGTACGGGGTAACACTGAAGCTTTCTTT
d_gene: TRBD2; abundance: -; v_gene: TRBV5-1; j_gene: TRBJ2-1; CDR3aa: CASSFGIAGRYNEQFF; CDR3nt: TGCGCCAGCAGCTTCGGTATAGCGGGGCGATACAATGAGCAGTTCTTC
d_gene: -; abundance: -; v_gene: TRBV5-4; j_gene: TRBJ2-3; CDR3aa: CASSLGVAEDTQYF; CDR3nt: TGTGCCAGCAGCCTCGGGGTTGCCGAGGATACGCAGTATTTT
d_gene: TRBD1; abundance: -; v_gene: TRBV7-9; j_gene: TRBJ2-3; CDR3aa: CASTRTGDGSDTQYF; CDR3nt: TGTGCCAGCACACGAACAGGGGATGGATCAGATACGCAGTATTTT
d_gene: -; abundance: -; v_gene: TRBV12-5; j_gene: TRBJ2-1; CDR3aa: CASGLAVGGVYNEQFF; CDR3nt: TGTGCTAGTGGTTTGGCCGTCGGGGGAGTTTACAATGAGCAGTTCTTC
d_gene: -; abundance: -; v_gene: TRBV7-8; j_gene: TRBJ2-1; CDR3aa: CASSLGGAKRPSSYNEQFF; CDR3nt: TGTGCCAGCAGCTTGGGGGGTGCTAAGCGGCCCAGCTCCTACAATGAGCAGTTCTTC
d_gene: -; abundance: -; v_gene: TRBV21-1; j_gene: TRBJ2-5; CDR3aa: CASSKVGSCGGQEETQYF; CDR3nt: TGTGCCAGCAGCAAAGTGGGCTCTTGCGGCGGGCAAGAAGAGACCCAGTACTTC
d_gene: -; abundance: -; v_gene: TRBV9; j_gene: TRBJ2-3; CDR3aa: CASSPRVVWTDTQYF; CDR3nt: TGTGCCAGCAGCCCTCGAGTGGTTTGGACAGATACGCAGTATTTT
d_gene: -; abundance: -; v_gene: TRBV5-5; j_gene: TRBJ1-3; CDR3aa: CASSLVPSSSGNTIYF; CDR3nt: TGTGCCAGCAGCTTGGTCCCGAGTAGCTCTGGAAACACCATATATTTT
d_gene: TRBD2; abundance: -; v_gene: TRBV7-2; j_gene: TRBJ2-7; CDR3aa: CASSLALGGYEQYF; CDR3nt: TGTGCCAGCAGCTTAGCCTTGGGAGGGTACGAGCAGTACTTC
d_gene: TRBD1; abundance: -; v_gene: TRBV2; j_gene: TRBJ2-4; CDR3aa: CASRGDRFENIQYF; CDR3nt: TGTGCCAGCAGGGGGGACAGGTTCGAAAACATTCAGTACTTC
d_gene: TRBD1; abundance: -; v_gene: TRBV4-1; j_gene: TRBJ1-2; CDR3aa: CASSQDRGEYGYTF; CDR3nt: TGCGCCAGCAGCCAAGACAGGGGGGAGTATGGCTACACCTTC
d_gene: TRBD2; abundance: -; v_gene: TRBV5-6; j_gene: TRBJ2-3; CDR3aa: CASSLAGTSGRSTDTQYF; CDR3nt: TGTGCCAGCAGCTTGGCGGGGACTAGCGGGAGGAGCACAGATACGCAGTATTTT
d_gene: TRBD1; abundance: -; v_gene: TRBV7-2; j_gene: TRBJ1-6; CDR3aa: CASSLGGQGSPLHF; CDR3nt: TGTGCCAGCAGCTTAGGCGGACAGGGCTCACCCCTCCACTTT
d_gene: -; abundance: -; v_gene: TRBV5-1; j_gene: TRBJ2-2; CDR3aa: CASSSHLGGTGELFF; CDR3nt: TGCGCCAGCAGCTCCCACTTAGGGGGTACCGGGGAGCTGTTTTTT
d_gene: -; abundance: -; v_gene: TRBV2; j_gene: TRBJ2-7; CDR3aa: CASSGGGTPYEQYF; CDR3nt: TGTGCCAGCAGTGGGGGCGGGACCCCCTACGAGCAGTACTTC
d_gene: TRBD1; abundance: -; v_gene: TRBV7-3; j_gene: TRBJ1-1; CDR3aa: CASSLTGGRFSEAFF; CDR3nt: TGTGCCAGCAGCTTGACAGGGGGGCGCTTCTCTGAAGCTTTCTTT
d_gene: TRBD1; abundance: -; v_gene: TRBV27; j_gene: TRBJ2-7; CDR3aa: CASSSLGDSSYEQYF; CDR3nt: TGTGCCAGCAGTTCCCTCGGGGACAGCTCCTACGAGCAGTACTTC
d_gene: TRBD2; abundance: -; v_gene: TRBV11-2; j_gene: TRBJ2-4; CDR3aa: CASSSPMVAGGTNIQYF; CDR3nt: TGTGCCAGCAGCTCCCCTATGGTAGCGGGGGGCACCAACATTCAGTACTTC
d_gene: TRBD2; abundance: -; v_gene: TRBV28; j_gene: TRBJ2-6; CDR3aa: CASRGLAGGPGANVLTF; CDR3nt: TGTGCCAGCCGGGGACTAGCGGGAGGGCCTGGGGCCAACGTCCTGACTTTC
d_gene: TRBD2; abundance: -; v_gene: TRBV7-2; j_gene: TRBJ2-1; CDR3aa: CASSLVLAGEYEQFF; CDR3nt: TGTGCCAGCAGCTTAGTACTAGCGGGAGAATATGAGCAGTTCTTC
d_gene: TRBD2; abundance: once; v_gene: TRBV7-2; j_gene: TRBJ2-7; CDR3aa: CASSLAGSGRWYEQYF; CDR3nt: TGTGCCAGCAGCTTAGCCGGGAGCGGGAGGTGGTACGAGCAGTACTTC